What follows describes a single TCR beta chain. The CDR3 extends over 16 amino acids. With V trimmed by 5 bases and J by 5 bases, 11 bases remained unmatched. The V gene's germline CDR1 is SGHVS and CDR2 FQNEAQ. TCRdb called the RT-PCR reads again in MiXCR, with one record for every CDR3 protein. The sample has hundreds of thousands of distinct CDR3 sequences, 12% to 15% seen once. The chain uses TRBV7-8 and TRBJ2-2, with 7 bases fitting TRBD2. The source material was memory CD4+ T cells from blood. The TCR sequence derives from a female donor in good health, serving as a healthy control. In nucleotides, the CDR3 is TGTGCCAGCAGCCTCGGGGAGGGCTTGGGGACCGGGGAGCTGTTTTTT. Translating gives CASSLGEGLGTGELFF.